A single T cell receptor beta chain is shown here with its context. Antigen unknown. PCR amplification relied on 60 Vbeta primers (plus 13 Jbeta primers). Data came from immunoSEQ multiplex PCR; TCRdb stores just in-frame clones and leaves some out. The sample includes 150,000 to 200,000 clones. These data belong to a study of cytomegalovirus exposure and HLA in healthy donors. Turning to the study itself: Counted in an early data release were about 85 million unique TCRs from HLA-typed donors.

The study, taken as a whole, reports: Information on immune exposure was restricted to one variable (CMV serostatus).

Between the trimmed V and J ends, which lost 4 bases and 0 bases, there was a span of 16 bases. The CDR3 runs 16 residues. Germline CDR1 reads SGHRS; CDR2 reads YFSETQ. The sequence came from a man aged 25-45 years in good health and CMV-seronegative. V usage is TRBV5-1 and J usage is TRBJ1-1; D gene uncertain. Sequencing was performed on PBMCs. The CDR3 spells CASSVVSNSLNTEAFF. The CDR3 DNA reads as TGCGCCAGCAGCGTCGTGTCTAACAGCTTGAACACTGAAGCTTTCTTT.